This T cell receptor (beta chain) was captured in a study of regulatory T cells in long-lasting Graves disease. Time point meaning: persistent/refractory GD, antithyroid drugs over 5 years with positive TRAb. The TCR library was prepared using RNA isolated from PBMCs. Building the TCR beta libraries relied on iRepertoire HTBI primers, and CDR3 regions underwent Arm-PCR. TCRdb used MiXCR to reprocess the multiplex PCR reads, holding one entry per CDR3 protein. The data show 450,000 or so distinct CDR3 sequences, around a fifth seen once. This material consisted of peripheral blood mononuclear cells (PBMCs), taken when the disease was refractory, from a patient treated with antithyroid drugs. The source of this sequence is a female donor with Graves disease.

CDR3 protein: CASSLGPRADTQYF. The CDR3 DNA reads TGCGCCAGCAGCCTTGGGCCTCGGGCAGATACGCAGTATTTT. The chain is built from TRBV5-1 and TRBJ2-3; D remains unclear. This CDR3 has 14 amino acids. The ends were cut back, 4 bases at V and 4 bases at J, with 13 bases in the middle. Germline assignment: CDR1 SGHRS and CDR2 YFSETQ.